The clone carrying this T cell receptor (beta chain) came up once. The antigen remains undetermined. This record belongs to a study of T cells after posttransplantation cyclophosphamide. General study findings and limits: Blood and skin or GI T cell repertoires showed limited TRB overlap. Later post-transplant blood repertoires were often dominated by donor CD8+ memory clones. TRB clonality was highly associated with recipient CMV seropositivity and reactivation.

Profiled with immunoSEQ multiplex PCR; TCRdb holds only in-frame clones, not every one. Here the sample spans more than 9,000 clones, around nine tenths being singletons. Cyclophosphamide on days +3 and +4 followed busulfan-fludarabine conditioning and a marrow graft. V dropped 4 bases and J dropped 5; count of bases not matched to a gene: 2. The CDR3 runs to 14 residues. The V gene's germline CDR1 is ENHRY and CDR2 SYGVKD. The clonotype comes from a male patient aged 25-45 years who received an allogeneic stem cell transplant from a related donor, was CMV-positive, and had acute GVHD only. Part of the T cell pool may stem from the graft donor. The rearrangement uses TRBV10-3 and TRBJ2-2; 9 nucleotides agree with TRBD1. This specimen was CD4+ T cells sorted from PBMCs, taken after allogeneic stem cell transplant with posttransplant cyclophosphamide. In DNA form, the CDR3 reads TGTGCCATCAGTGCGGACAGGGGAACCGGGGAGCTGTTTTTT. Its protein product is CAISADRGTGELFF.